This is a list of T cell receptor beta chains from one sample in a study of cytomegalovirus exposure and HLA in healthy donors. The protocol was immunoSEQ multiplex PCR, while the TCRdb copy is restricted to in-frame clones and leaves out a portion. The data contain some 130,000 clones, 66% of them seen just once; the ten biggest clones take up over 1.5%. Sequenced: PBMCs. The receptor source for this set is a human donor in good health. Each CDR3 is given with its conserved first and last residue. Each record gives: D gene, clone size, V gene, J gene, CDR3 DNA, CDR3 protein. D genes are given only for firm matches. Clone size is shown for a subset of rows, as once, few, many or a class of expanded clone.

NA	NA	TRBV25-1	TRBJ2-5	TGTGCCAGCAGTGAAGGGGGGGGGCGTACGGGAGAGACCCAGTACTTC	CASSEGGGRTGETQYF
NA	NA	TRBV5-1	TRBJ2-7	TGCGCCAGCAGCTCCAAGACAGGCGCCTACGAGCAGTACTTC	CASSSKTGAYEQYF
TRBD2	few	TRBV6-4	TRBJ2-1	TGTGCCAGCAGTGACTCTAGCGGGAGTTACAATGAGCAGTTCTTC	CASSDSSGSYNEQFF
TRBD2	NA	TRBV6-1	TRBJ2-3	TGTGCCAGCAGACTTAGCGGGACAGATACGCAGTATTTT	CASRLSGTDTQYF
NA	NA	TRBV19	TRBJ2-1	TGTGCCAGTAGTATACTAGCCGACAATGAGCAGTTCTTC	CASSILADNEQFF
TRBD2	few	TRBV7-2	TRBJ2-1	TGTGCCAGCAGCCTTGGACTAGCGGGACGTAATGAGCAGTTCTTC	CASSLGLAGRNEQFF
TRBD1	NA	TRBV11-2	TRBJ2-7	TGTGCCAGCAGCTTAGATGCCTACAGGGGGTTACACGAGCAGTACTTC	CASSLDAYRGLHEQYF
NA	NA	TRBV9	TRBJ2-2	TGTGCCAGCAGCACCTTTGAGGGTCCGTATTGGACCGGGGAGCTGTTTTTT	CASSTFEGPYWTGELFF
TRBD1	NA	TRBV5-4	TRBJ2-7	TGTGCCAGCAGCGGCCCGGACAGGGACGAGCAGTACTTC	CASSGPDRDEQYF
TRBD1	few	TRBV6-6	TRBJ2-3	TGTGCCAGCAGCTTTCAGGGGGCGGGCACAGATACGCAGTATTTT	CASSFQGAGTDTQYF
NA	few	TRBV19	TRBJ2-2	TGTGCCAGTAGTAGCGGCACCGGGGAGCTGTTTTTT	CASSSGTGELFF
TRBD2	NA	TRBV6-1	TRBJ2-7	TGTGCCAGCAGTGAATTGGGGAGGGCCTCCTACGAGCAGTACTTC	CASSELGRASYEQYF
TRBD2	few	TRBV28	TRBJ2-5	TGTGCCAGCAGTTTGCCTCTCCAACCGGGACTAGCGAAAGAGACCCAGTACTTC	CASSLPLQPGLAKETQYF
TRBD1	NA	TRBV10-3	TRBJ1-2	TGTGCCATCAGTGAGTCGGGACAGGGGACCTTC	CAISESGQGTF
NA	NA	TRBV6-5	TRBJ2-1	TGTGCCAGCAGTTACGTTGGCGGCAGCTCCTACAATGAGCAGTTCTTC	CASSYVGGSSYNEQFF
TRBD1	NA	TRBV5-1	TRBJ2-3	TGCGCCAGCAGTCTGAGACAGGGGGGGAGCACAGATACGCAGTATTTT	CASSLRQGGSTDTQYF
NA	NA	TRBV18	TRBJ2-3	TGTGCCAGCTCACCACTACAGGCCTCCATAAGGACAGATACGCAGTATTTT	CASSPLQASIRTDTQYF
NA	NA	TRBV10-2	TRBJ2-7	TGCGCCAGCCAGGACACGGACCCCCCCTACGAGCAGTACTTC	CASQDTDPPYEQYF
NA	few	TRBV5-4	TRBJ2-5	TGTGCCAGCAGCTACGGCGGGGAGGAGACCCAGTACTTC	CASSYGGEETQYF
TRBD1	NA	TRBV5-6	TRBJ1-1	TGTGCCAGCAGCTTGGGACAGGGGGCTGAGGCTTTCTTT	CASSLGQGAEAFF
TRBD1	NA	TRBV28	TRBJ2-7	TGTGCCAGCAGACGGACAGGGGGTTTCTACGAGCAGTACTTC	CASRRTGGFYEQYF
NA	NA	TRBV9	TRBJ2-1	TGTGCCAGCAGTAATGGCGGGTACAATGAGCAGTTCTTC	CASSNGGYNEQFF
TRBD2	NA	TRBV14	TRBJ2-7	TGTGCCAGCAGCCAGGAAGAACTAGCGGGAACCTACGAGCAGTACTTC	CASSQEELAGTYEQYF
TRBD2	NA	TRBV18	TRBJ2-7	TGTGCCAGCTCACCGACTAGCGGGAGGGTAGAGCAGTACTTC	CASSPTSGRVEQYF
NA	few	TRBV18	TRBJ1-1	TGTGCCAGCTCACCTGCCGGGGGTGGTGAAGCTTTCTTT	CASSPAGGGEAFF
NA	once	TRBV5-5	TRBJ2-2	TGTGCCAGCAGCTTTCCGGCGGCGAACACCGGGGAGCTGTTTTTT	CASSFPAANTGELFF
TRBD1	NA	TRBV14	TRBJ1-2	TGTGCCAGCAGCCAAGTCGTGACAGGGGCTGGCTACACCTTC	CASSQVVTGAGYTF
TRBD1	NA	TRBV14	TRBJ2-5	TGTGCCAGCAGCCCGAGGACAGGGGGCCGGGAGACCCAGTACTTC	CASSPRTGGRETQYF
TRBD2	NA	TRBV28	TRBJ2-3	TGTGCCAGCAGTTCCCCGGGACTAGCGGGAGTAGCAGATACGCAGTATTTT	CASSSPGLAGVADTQYF
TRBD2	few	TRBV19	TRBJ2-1	TGTGCCAGTAGTTGGGCGATTAGCGGGAGATCCTACAATGAGCAGTTCTTC	CASSWAISGRSYNEQFF
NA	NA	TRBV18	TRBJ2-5	TGTGCCAGCTCACCAGAGGGATTCGGAGTGGAGACCCAGTACTTC	CASSPEGFGVETQYF
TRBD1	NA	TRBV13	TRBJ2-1	TGTGCCAGCAGCGAGGGACAGGGCTTGCGTGAGCAGTTCTTC	CASSEGQGLREQFF
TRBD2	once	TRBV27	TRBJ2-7	TGTGCCAGCAGTTTACCCGGGACTAGCTCCTACGAGCAGTACTTC	CASSLPGTSSYEQYF
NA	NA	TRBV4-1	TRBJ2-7	TGCGCCAGCAGCCAAAGGGCTTTGGGGGGCGAGCAGTACTTC	CASSQRALGGEQYF
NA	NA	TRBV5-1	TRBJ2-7	TGCGCCAGCAGCTTAGGAGAATCCTACGAGCAGTACTTC	CASSLGESYEQYF
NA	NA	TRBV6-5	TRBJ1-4	TGTGCCAGCAGTTACTCCGGGTCCCGGGATGAAAAACTGTTTTTT	CASSYSGSRDEKLFF
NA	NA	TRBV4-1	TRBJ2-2	TGCGCCAGCAGCCATATCACCCGAGACGGGGAGCTGTTTTTT	CASSHITRDGELFF
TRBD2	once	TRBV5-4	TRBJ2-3	TGTGCCAGCAGCCAGAAGGGGTCGGGGTCTAGCGGAGCGTCAGATACGCAGTATTTT	CASSQKGSGSSGASDTQYF